This T cell receptor (beta chain) appears in the sequencing data of a study of blood T cell repertoires in COVID-19. About the study: The United States, Italy and Spain provided the acute and convalescent COVID-19 samples. T cells, B-cell-depleted T cells, or PBMCs provided the cDNA or gDNA that served as material.

In the authors' methods: Nucleated cell number was recorded as an estimate derived from reference gene primer amplification. The data were produced by immunoSEQ multiplex PCR, yet TCRdb's version contains in-frame clones alone and is incomplete. V and J calls and clone size are as listed in that table; D and trimming were resolved from the DNA. The sample lists 120,000 to 150,000 clones, 70% to 90% occurring once. The germline CDR1 and CDR2 sequences are SGDLS and YYNGEE. V lost 4 bases, J lost 7 bases, and 6 bases stayed unmatched. The CDR3 is made up of 15 amino acids. The TCR comes from a man aged 50-60 years with acute or convalescent COVID-19. Sequences were obtained from peripheral blood. The J gene is TRBJ2-2, the V gene TRBV9; 11 bases match TRBD2. This CDR3 reads CASSLSGGAHGELFF. Here the CDR3 DNA reads TGTGCCAGCAGCCTTAGCGGGGGGGCCCACGGGGAGCTGTTTTTT. Full variable domain (outside the CDR3, taken from reference TRBV9 and TRBJ2-2): DSGVTQTPKHLITATGQRVTLRCSPRSGDLSVYWYQQSLDQGLQFLIQYYNGEERAKGNILERFSAQQFPDLHSELNLSSLELGDSALYFCASSLSGGAHGELFFGEGSRLTVL.